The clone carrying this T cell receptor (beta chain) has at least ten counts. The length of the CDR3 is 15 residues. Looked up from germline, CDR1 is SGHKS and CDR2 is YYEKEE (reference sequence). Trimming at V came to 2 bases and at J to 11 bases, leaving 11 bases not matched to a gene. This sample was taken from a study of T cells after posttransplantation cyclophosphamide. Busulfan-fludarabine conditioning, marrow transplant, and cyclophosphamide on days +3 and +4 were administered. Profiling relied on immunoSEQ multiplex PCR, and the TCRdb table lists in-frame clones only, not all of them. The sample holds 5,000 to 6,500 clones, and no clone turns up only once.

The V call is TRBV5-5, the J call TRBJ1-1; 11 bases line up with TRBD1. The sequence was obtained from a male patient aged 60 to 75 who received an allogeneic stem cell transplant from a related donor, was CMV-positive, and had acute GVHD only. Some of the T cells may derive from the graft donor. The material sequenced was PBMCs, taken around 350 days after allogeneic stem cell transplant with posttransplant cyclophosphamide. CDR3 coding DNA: TGTGCCAGCAGCTTAGTCGGACAGGGGGCTCTGAAGGCTTTCTTT. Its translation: CASSLVGQGALKAFF.